One and the same sample provided the 19 T cell receptor beta chains below, sequenced in a study of blood T cell repertoires in COVID-19. TCRdb keeps only in-frame clones here, not all; method: immunoSEQ multiplex PCR. The sample carries around 230,000 clones, approximately 84% recorded once. Sequenced: peripheral blood. All receptors derive from a man between 45 and 60 years old with COVID-19, enrolled during active disease.

The rearrangement links TRBV30 to TRBJ1-2; D is ambiguous. V was pared by 0 bases and J by 8 bases, with 13 bases between. Germline assignment: CDR1 GTSNPN and CDR2 SVGIG (reference sequence). This CDR3 is 13 amino acids long. CDR3 sequence (DNA): TGTGCCTGGAGTGTATCCGGGGAGGGCGGCTACACCTTC. Protein product: CAWSVSGEGGYTF.

This clone has just one count. V usage is TRBV5-8 and J usage is TRBJ1-5; D ambiguous. This CDR3 has 12 residues. CDR1 is SGHTS and CDR2 is YDEGEE in the germline V gene. V lost 3 bases to trimming and J lost 3 bases, with 4 bases between them. The CDR3 spells CASSSNNQPQHF. CDR3 nucleotides: TGTGCCAGCAGCTCCAACAATCAGCCCCAGCATTTT.

This clone has only one observation. This rearrangement joins TRBV5-1 to TRBJ2-3, with D possibly matching TRBD2 (5 bases). The CDR3 is 12 residues long. Germline-derived CDR1 and CDR2 are SGHRS and YFSETQ. Trimming shortened V by 2 bases and J by 5 bases, and 6 bases separated the two germline ends. The CDR3 bases are TGCGCCAGCAGCTTACTAGAAGATACGCAGTATTTT. Amino acid sequence: CASSLLEDTQYF.

This chain uses TRBV2 with TRBJ2-7; 10 bases are shared with TRBD1. V was pared by 4 bases and J by 4 bases, with 1 base of the junction left unmatched. Germline loops: CDR1 SNHLY, CDR2 FYNNEI. This CDR3 has 13 amino acids. The CDR3, as DNA: TGTGCCAGCAGTGGGACAGGGGGGTACGAGCAGTACTTC. Translation gives CASSGTGGYEQYF.

The chain combines TRBV18 with TRBJ2-7; 9 bases are a match to TRBD1. The V and J ends lost 2 bases and 0 bases, in that order; junction bases with no gene match: 5. The germline V gene encodes CDR1 KGHSH and CDR2 LQKENI. The CDR3 runs 16 residues. The CDR3 DNA reads TGTGCCAGCTCACCAGGGACAGGGTCTTCCTCCTACGAGCAGTACTTC. This gives the protein CASSPGTGSSSYEQYF.

The J gene is TRBJ1-1, the V gene TRBV6-5, with 7 bases that match TRBD1. The germline gives CDR1 MNHEY, CDR2 SVGAGI. This CDR3 region has 13 residues. With V trimmed by 5 bases and J by 4 bases, 4 bases remained unmatched. CDR3: CASSHGQATEAFF. The CDR3 DNA reads as TGTGCCAGCAGTCACGGACAGGCCACTGAAGCTTTCTTT.

CDR3 in amino acids: CASSLRAGGYGYTF. The CDR3 DNA sequence: TGTGCCAGCAGCTTGAGGGCAGGGGGTTATGGCTACACCTTC. V usage is TRBV5-4 and J usage is TRBJ1-2; TRBD1 matches at 7 bases. The junction had 5 bases not matched to a gene; V was cut back by 1 base and J by 5 bases. Germline V gene lookup returns CDR1 SGHNT and CDR2 YYREEE (reference sequence). The CDR3 extends over 14 amino acids.

V gene TRBV3-1 (or the pseudogene TRBV3-2) combines with J gene TRBJ2-3, with 8 bases fitting TRBD1. CDR1 and CDR2 (germline): LGHDT, YNNKEL (reference sequence). The CDR3 is 16 amino acids. Trimming took 3 bases from V and 7 from J; bases not matched to a gene: 12. The CDR3 protein is CASSHRDRLIENTQYF. CDR3 sequence (DNA): TGTGCCAGCAGCCACCGGGACAGGTTAATAGAAAATACGCAGTATTTT.

The genes are TRBV19 and TRBJ1-2; maybe TRBD1 (5 bases). The CDR3 sequence is 14 residues long. The V gene's germline CDR1 is LNHDA and CDR2 SQIVND (reference sequence). V was clipped by 8 bases and J by 2 bases, with 15 bases between them. The CDR3 sequence is CASFTGAQNYGYTF. The CDR3 coding sequence is TGTGCCAGTTTCACAGGAGCCCAAAACTATGGCTACACCTTC.

This sequence joins TRBV2 and TRBJ2-1; no firm D call. The CDR3 has 12 amino acids. V lost 3 bases to trimming and J lost 9 bases, with 9 bases between them. CDR1 is SNHLY and CDR2 is FYNNEI in the germline V gene. In nucleotides, the CDR3 is TGTGCCAGCAGTGAGTCAGATATTGAGCAGTTCTTC. It translates to CASSESDIEQFF.

The chain joins TRBV3-1 (or the pseudogene TRBV3-2) to TRBJ1-3; TRBD1 is a possible D gene (6 bases). V gave up 2 bases and J gave up 7 bases, with 12 bases separating them. Per germline, CDR1 LGHDT and CDR2 YNNKEL (reference sequence). The CDR3 runs to 14 residues. This CDR3 is CASSQLQQGNTIYF. CDR3 nucleotides: TGTGCCAGCAGCCAACTGCAACAGGGTAACACCATATATTTT.

This rearrangement joins TRBV6-5 to TRBJ2-1; possible D gene TRBD1, 6 bases. This CDR3 is 13 amino acids long. Looked up from germline, CDR1 is MNHEY and CDR2 is SVGAGI. V was cut by 6 bases and J by 7 bases, with 13 bases left in between. The DNA of the CDR3 is TGTGCCAGCAGAAACCCACAGGGTAATGAGCAGTTCTTC. Translating it yields CASRNPQGNEQFF.

The chain links TRBV28 to TRBJ1-1; possibly TRBD1 for D (5 bases). The CDR3 runs to 14 residues. V gave up 6 bases and J gave up 3 bases, with 14 bases separating them. Per germline, CDR1 MDHEN and CDR2 SYDVKM. The DNA of the CDR3 is TGTGCCAGCAGGCAGGGATTACAGCACACTGAAGCTTTCTTT. This codes for CASRQGLQHTEAFF.

CDR3 loop: CASQDRSGANVLTF. The CDR3 nucleotides are TGTGCCAGCCAAGACAGGTCTGGGGCCAACGTCCTGACTTTC. The V call is TRBV11-2, the J call TRBJ2-6; maybe TRBD1 (6 bases). Trimming cost V 8 bases and J 1 base, with 9 bases left between them. This CDR3 is 14 amino acids long. CDR1 SGHAT and CDR2 FQNNGV come from the germline V gene.

This chain connects TRBV4-2 to TRBJ2-5, with 9 nucleotides matching TRBD2. The V gene end was trimmed by 1 base and the J gene end by 2 bases; junction bases not matched to a gene: 5. CDR3 size: 16 residues. Per the germline V gene, CDR1 is LGHNA and CDR2 is YNFKEQ. The CDR3 nucleotides read TGTGCCAGCAGCCAAGCTCACACTAGCGGGCAAGAGACCCAGTACTTC. Translated, it gives CASSQAHTSGQETQYF.

The chain is built from TRBV29-1 and TRBJ1-1, with TRBD1 matching over 7 bases. Trimming took 7 bases from V and 2 from J; bases not matched to a gene: 7. CDR1 is SQVTM and CDR2 is ANQGSEA in the germline V gene. The CDR3 is made up of 13 amino acids. CDR3 nucleotides: TGCAGCGCCACGGGACAGACAAACACTGAAGCTTTCTTT. This gives the protein CSATGQTNTEAFF.

This clone was recorded a few times. V is TRBV19 and J is TRBJ1-5; D is unresolved. Trimming left V 1 base short and J 5 bases short, with 6 bases between. CDR1 LNHDA and CDR2 SQIVND come from the germline V gene (reference sequence). The CDR3 is made up of 13 amino acids. CDR3: CASSIGAYQPQHF. CDR3 DNA sequence: TGTGCCAGTAGTATAGGGGCCTATCAGCCCCAGCATTTT.

The count of this clone is one. The chain has TRBV7-9 and TRBJ2-3, with 7 nucleotides matching TRBD2. The trim removed 5 bases at V and 6 bases at J, leaving 17 bases unmatched. This CDR3 has 17 residues. Germline-derived CDR1 and CDR2 are SEHNR and FQNEAQ (reference sequence). DNA of the CDR3: TGTGCCAGCAGCCATCTCGCGTCTAGCGGCCCCGAGGATACGCAGTATTTT. Amino acids: CASSHLASSGPEDTQYF.

The gene calls are TRBV19 and TRBJ2-7; perhaps TRBD1 as D (6 bases). The CDR3 contains 13 residues. V lost 6 bases and J 4 bases, leaving 13 bases between the germline ends. Germline V CDR1 and CDR2: LNHDA, SQIVND (reference sequence). The CDR3 DNA follows: TGTGCCAGTAGCAAACAGGGCTGGTACGAGCAGTACTTC. It encodes CASSKQGWYEQYF. The variable domain in full, completed from reference TRBV19 and TRBJ2-7, reads DGGITQSPKYLFRKEGQNVTLSCEQNLNHDAMYWYRQDPGQGLRLIYYSQIVNDFQKGDIAEGYSVSREKKESFPLTVTSAQKNPTAFYLCASSKQGWYEQYFGPGTRLTVT.